Listed here are 31 T cell receptor beta chains from one sample, sequenced in a study of metastatic and nonmetastatic thyroid tumors. No patient received treatment before thyroid surgery. MiXCR was used by TCRdb to re-call the PCR reads. Seen here are tens of thousands of clones, about 20% observed once, and the top ten hold about 4.5%. Sequencing used adjacent normal tissue. These receptors were collected from a female donor with papillary thyroid cancer or a benign thyroid nodule (not recorded which). Some clones in this sample may be carry-over from other donors' samples.

Concerning this clone: Possible read error: a much larger clone is one base away. V and J are TRBV18 and TRBJ1-1; no firm D call. The CDR3 is made up of 12 amino acids. Per the germline V gene, CDR1 is KGHSH and CDR2 is LQKENI. Trimming stripped 6 bases from V and 12 bases from J, with 17 bases between. The CDR3 sequence is CASSPERSGTFF. Written as DNA, the CDR3 is TGTGCCAGCTCGCCGGAAAGGTCGGGAACTTTCTTT.

This clone was recorded at least ten times. J is TRBJ2-3 and V is TRBV20-1; TRBD1 might be the D (7 bases). The CDR3 extends over 13 amino acids. Looked up from germline, CDR1 is DFQATT and CDR2 is SNEGSKA (reference sequence). V was trimmed by 1 base and J by 10 bases, leaving 15 bases between them. CDR3 nucleotide sequence: TGCAGTGCTAGAGGGGACTCTCAGGGGGCGCAGTATTTT. It encodes CSARGDSQGAQYF.

The V and J genes are TRBV27 and TRBJ2-5; D perhaps matches TRBD2 (6 bases). Trimming left V 3 bases short and J 4 bases short, with 12 bases between. The germline CDR1 and CDR2 sequences are MNHEY and SMNVEV (reference sequence). The CDR3 has 14 amino acids. The CDR3 sequence: CASSFRMGGETQYF. The DNA for the CDR3 is TGTGCCAGCAGTTTCCGCATGGGGGGAGAGACCCAGTACTTC.

This CDR3 reads CASSQFPGLAGTNEQFF. CDR3 coding DNA: TGTGCCAGCAGCCAATTCCCGGGACTAGCGGGAACCAATGAGCAGTTCTTC. The rearrangement joins TRBV4-2 to TRBJ2-1, with 13 bases matching TRBD2. Germline V gene lookup returns CDR1 LGHNA and CDR2 YNFKEQ. V trimming: 2 bases; J trimming: 6 bases; junction bases outside the gene matches: 7. The CDR3 is made up of 17 amino acids.

This clone was recorded many times. The chain carries TRBV7-2 and TRBJ1-2; 7 bases map to TRBD1. V shed 1 base, J shed 6 bases, and the junction held 8 bases outside the gene matches. This CDR3 contains 15 residues. Germline-derived CDR1 and CDR2 are SGHTA and FQGNSA. CDR3 DNA: TGTGCCAGCAGCTTAGACGCCAGGGGGTCGAATGGCTACACCTTC. It translates to CASSLDARGSNGYTF.

By sample fraction, this clone is medium-sized. The chain joins TRBV6-6 to TRBJ2-5, with 7 bases fitting TRBD1. The J segment lost 4 bases and the V segment lost 2 bases, leaving 4 bases of the junction unmatched. The germline V gene has CDR1 MNHNY and CDR2 SVGAGI (reference sequence). The CDR3 runs to 14 residues. CDR3 loop: CASSYGTAIETQYF. The CDR3 DNA sequence: TGTGCCAGCAGTTACGGGACAGCAATAGAGACCCAGTACTTC.

This clone came up a few times. The V gene is TRBV20-1, the J gene TRBJ1-1; D perhaps matches TRBD1 (5 bases). V lost 6 bases and J lost 3, with 17 bases in between. The CDR3 spans 14 residues. Germline V gene lookup returns CDR1 DFQATT and CDR2 SNEGSKA (reference sequence). The CDR3 here is CSAQPGGGDTEAFF. The DNA for the CDR3 is TGCAGTGCACAACCGGGGGGGGGTGACACTGAAGCTTTCTTT.

This clone counts as medium-sized. The rearrangement links TRBV10-3 to TRBJ1-2, with no clear D. Per germline, CDR1 ENHRY and CDR2 SYGVKD. CDR3 length equals 13 residues. Trimming took off 4 bases at V and 2 bases at J, with 8 bases between the two ends. DNA for the CDR3: TGTGCCATCAGTGGAAGAGGCAACTATGGCTACACCTTC. The encoded protein is CAISGRGNYGYTF.

By share, this clone counts as medium-sized. V is TRBV6-1 and J is TRBJ1-5; D gene uncertain. The germline CDR1 and CDR2 sequences are MNHNS and SASEGT. The V gene lost 2 bases and the J gene lost 5 bases, with 7 bases spanning the gap. The CDR3 spans 13 residues. CDR3 coding DNA: TGTGCCAGCAGTGAACTTCCTTATCAGCCCCAGCATTTT. Its protein product is CASSELPYQPQHF.

This clone was seen only a few times. The junction departs from germline at one end; a sequencing error may be responsible. The J gene is TRBJ1-5, the V gene TRBV6-2 or TRBV6-3, with no clear D. Germline V CDR1 and CDR2: MNHEY, SVGEGT. The CDR3 is 16 residues long. CDR3 protein: CASTYPVVLSNQPQHF. The CDR3 DNA is TGTGCCAGCACTTACCCAGTGGTTCTGAGCAATCAGCCCCAGCATTTT.

Points on this clone: One junction end disagrees with the germline gene, perhaps due to a read error. V and J are TRBV7-3 and TRBJ2-5; 12 bases align to TRBD2. The J call may be faulty, since TRBJ2-1 better matches the DNA end. This CDR3 has 15 residues. The germline CDR1 and CDR2 sequences are SGHTA and FQGTGA. CDR3 coding DNA: TGTGTCAGCCGGAACCTAGCGGGAGGGGGACATGAGCAGTTCTTC. Amino acids: CVSRNLAGGGHEQFF.

This clone has only a few counts. The V call is TRBV6-4, the J call TRBJ2-3; perhaps TRBD1 as D (5 bases). Trimming removed 6 bases at V and 0 bases at J, with 13 bases between. CDR1 and CDR2 from the germline V gene are MRHNA and SNTAGT. The CDR3 totals 15 residues. CDR3 loop: CASSKTATSTDTQYF. The CDR3 coding sequence is TGTGCCAGCAGCAAGACAGCTACTAGCACAGATACGCAGTATTTT.

There are many counts of this clone. V usage is TRBV7-9 and J usage is TRBJ2-3, with 16 bases lining up with TRBD2. CDR1 and CDR2 from the germline V gene are SEHNR and FQNEAQ (reference sequence). The CDR3 consists of 17 residues. J gave up 1 base and V 7 bases, and 5 bases lay outside the gene matches. CDR3 in amino acids: CASIPGLAGGGTDTQYF. Here the CDR3 DNA reads TGTGCCAGCATCCCGGGACTAGCGGGAGGGGGCACAGATACGCAGTATTTT.

This clone was counted at least ten times. This rearrangement joins TRBV27 to TRBJ2-1; D gene uncertain. Between the trimmed V and J ends, which lost 7 bases and 1 base, there was a span of 17 bases. Germline values: CDR1 MNHEY, CDR2 SMNVEV (reference sequence). The CDR3 length is 16 residues. The CDR3 reads CASMSSEGTSYNEQFF. CDR3 nucleotides: TGTGCCAGCATGTCATCTGAAGGAACTTCCTACAATGAGCAGTTCTTC.

This clone was counted a few times. V is TRBV6-5 and J is TRBJ1-2, with a tentative D call TRBD1 (6 bases). Germline assignment: CDR1 MNHEY and CDR2 SVGAGI. Trimming cost V 4 bases and J 3 bases, with 9 bases left between them. There are 13 residues in the CDR3. In nucleotides, the CDR3 is TGTGCCAGCAGTTCTACAGGGCACTATGGCTACACCTTC. Its protein is CASSSTGHYGYTF.

This clone has ten or more counts. The chain has TRBV5-4 and TRBJ1-2; possibly TRBD1 for D (6 bases). Deletions cut 0 bases from V and 4 bases from J, with 10 bases between. This CDR3 has 14 residues. Germline CDR1 and CDR2: SGHNT and YYREEE (reference sequence). The CDR3 DNA sequence: TGTGCCAGCAGCTTGGCACAGGGCGGCTATGGCTACACCTTC. It specifies CASSLAQGGYGYTF.

Points on this clone: A read error may account for a junction end that differs from germline. The CDR3 loop is CAGSIDPLLSGNTIYF. The DNA for the CDR3 is TGCGCCGGTAGTATAGACCCGTTACTCTCTGGAAACACCATATATTTT. This sequence joins TRBV19 and TRBJ1-3, with D uncertain. The CDR3 is made up of 16 amino acids. Germline V gene lookup returns CDR1 LNHDA and CDR2 SQIVND (reference sequence).

This clone was seen only a few times. The chain combines TRBV12-3 or TRBV12-4 with TRBJ2-2; D unclear. V was cut by 6 bases and J by 9 bases, with 11 bases left in between. The CDR3 runs 12 residues. CDR3 sequence: CASRYLKWELFF. CDR3 nucleotide sequence: TGTGCCAGCAGATACCTGAAGTGGGAGCTGTTTTTT.

By its share, this clone is medium-sized. The V call is TRBV6-2 or TRBV6-3, the J call TRBJ2-1; D perhaps matches TRBD2 (5 bases). The germline V gene encodes CDR1 MNHEY and CDR2 SVGEGT. The CDR3 loop spans 13 amino acids. Between the trimmed V and J ends, which lost 10 bases and 1 base, there was a span of 11 bases. The DNA for the CDR3 is TGTGCCACTTCTAGCTTTTCCTACAATGAGCAGTTCTTC. Its translation is CATSSFSYNEQFF.

This clone was found many times. The rearrangement uses TRBV19 and TRBJ2-1; TRBD2 might be the D (5 bases). Trimming pared 5 bases from V and 3 bases from J, leaving 20 bases between. Germline loops: CDR1 LNHDA, CDR2 SQIVND (reference sequence). This CDR3 region has 17 residues. The CDR3 loop reads CASSPAGVGSGYNEQFF. The DNA of the CDR3 is TGTGCCAGTAGTCCCGCCGGGGTAGGATCGGGCTACAATGAGCAGTTCTTC.

V is TRBV6-1 and J is TRBJ2-7; the D is unclear. CDR3 length: 14 amino acids. Trimming pared 1 base from V and 7 bases from J, leaving 14 bases between. Looked up from germline, CDR1 is MNHNS and CDR2 is SASEGT. The DNA for the CDR3 is TGTGCCAGCAGTGAAGGTACTCTCCTGCGGGAGCAGTACTTC. It codes for CASSEGTLLREQYF.

The gene calls are TRBV20-1 and TRBJ1-1; the D is unclear. The CDR3 totals 13 residues. V lost 3 bases, J lost 0 bases, and 8 bases lay in between. Germline loops: CDR1 DFQATT, CDR2 SNEGSKA (reference sequence). The CDR3 reads CSARGLLNTEAFF. In DNA, the CDR3 is TGCAGTGCTAGGGGCCTTCTGAACACTGAAGCTTTCTTT.

In this sample, this clone is medium-sized (0.01 to 0.1%). Other DNA sequences in this sample translate to the same CDR3. This sequence joins TRBV28 and TRBJ2-7; no firm D call. The CDR3 has 12 residues. Trimming left V 2 bases short and J 2 bases short, with 4 bases between. Per germline, CDR1 MDHEN and CDR2 SYDVKM. The CDR3 protein is CASSLGTYEQYF. The CDR3 nucleotides are TGTGCCAGCAGTTTAGGAACCTACGAGCAGTACTTC.

In its sample, this clone was seen once. With a much larger clone just one base away, this may be a read error. The conserved final phenylalanine or tryptophan is absent from the CDR3, which likely points to a read error. The chain joins TRBV9 to TRBJ2-3; D gene uncertain. Trimming stripped 0 bases from V and 0 bases from J, with 8 bases between. CDR1 is SGDLS and CDR2 is YYNGEE in the germline V gene. This CDR3 spans 15 amino acids. CDR3 region: CASSVGGKSTDTQYL. The CDR3 nucleotides read TGTGCCAGCAGCGTAGGGGGAAAAAGCACAGATACGCAGTATTTG.

At least ten counts were recorded for this clone. The rearrangement joins TRBV7-9 to TRBJ2-1; 7 nucleotides agree with TRBD2. CDR3 size: 15 residues. The V segment lost 5 bases and the J segment 4 bases; nucleotides outside the gene matches: 8. Germline CDR1 SEHNR, CDR2 FQNEAQ (reference sequence). Written as DNA, the CDR3 is TGTGCCAGCAGCCAATTTAGCGGGTGGTACAATGAGCAGTTCTTC. As protein: CASSQFSGWYNEQFF.

This clone was observed a few times. V and J are TRBV6-1 and TRBJ1-4, with D unclear. The V end lost 2 bases, the J end lost 15 bases, and 13 bases lay between the germline ends. This CDR3 contains 12 residues. Germline V gene data show CDR1 as MNHNS and CDR2 as SASEGT. CDR3 loop: CASSELLTPVFF. In DNA, the CDR3 is TGTGCCAGCAGTGAATTATTGACTCCGGTGTTTTTT.

Ten or more counts support this clone. This chain links TRBV20-1 with TRBJ2-5; D uncertain. The CDR3 sequence is 12 residues long. Between the trimmed V and J ends, which lost 4 bases and 5 bases, there was a span of 11 bases. Germline assignment: CDR1 DFQATT and CDR2 SNEGSKA (reference sequence). The CDR3 DNA is TGCAGTGCTAACACCCGGCGGGAGACCCAGTACTTC. Translation: CSANTRRETQYF.

This clone was counted at least ten times. The V and J genes are TRBV18 and TRBJ2-5, with D unclear. V was shortened by 3 bases and J by 1 base, with 9 bases between the two germline ends. CDR1 is KGHSH and CDR2 is LQKENI in the germline V gene. The CDR3 extends over 14 amino acids. The CDR3 coding sequence is TGTGCCAGCTCACCTACCGCGGCCCAAGAGACCCAGTACTTC. Translation gives CASSPTAAQETQYF. Full variable domain (rest looked up from reference TRBV18 and TRBJ2-5): NAGVMQNPRHLVRRRGQEARLRCSPMKGHSHVYWYRQLPEEGLKFMVYLQKENIIDESGMPKERFSAEFPKEGPSILRIQQVVRGDSAAYFCASSPTAAQETQYFGPGTRLLVL.

This clone was seen repeatedly, ten times or more. This chain's CDR3 is CATATGTGFLYNEQFF. CDR3 nucleotide sequence: TGTGCCACCGCAACCGGGACAGGGTTCCTCTACAATGAGCAGTTCTTC. V gene TRBV24-1 combines with J gene TRBJ2-1, with 9 bases that match TRBD1. With V trimmed by 9 bases and J by 3 bases, 11 bases remained unmatched. The germline V gene has CDR1 KGHDR and CDR2 SFDVKD. This CDR3 comprises 16 residues.

The chain combines TRBV7-2 with TRBJ2-7, with D uncertain. Looked up from germline, CDR1 is SGHTA and CDR2 is FQGNSA. The CDR3 spans 18 residues. V was pared by 0 bases and J by 4 bases, with 22 bases between. The CDR3 nucleotides are TGTGCCAGCAGCTTAGCCCTAGTGGGCCCAACCACCAGGTACGAGCAGTACTTC. As protein: CASSLALVGPTTRYEQYF.

This clone was seen at least ten times. A read error may be the cause here, since a much bigger clone is one base away. The sample has other DNA sequences that encode this CDR3 too. The chain links TRBV11-2 to TRBJ2-2; weak D call: TRBD1 (8 bases). There are 15 residues in the CDR3. Germline V lookup: CDR1 SGHAT, CDR2 FQNNGV. CDR3 DNA: TGTGCCAGCAGCTTAGCAGGGGGCGTCAGCGGGGAACTGTTTTTT. Translation: CASSLAGGVSGELFF.